The subject of this entry is one T cell receptor beta chain. The assay was immunoSEQ multiplex PCR, and TCRdb's table has in-frame clones only and misses some. The sample has some 15,000 clones; roughly 79% are singletons. The CDR3 runs 16 residues. Germline values: CDR1 GTSNPN, CDR2 SVGIG (reference sequence). V lost 8 bases, J lost 4 bases, and 26 bases lay in between. This sample was taken from a study of T cell repertoires in ileal Crohn's disease. Study at large: M6 samples are neoterminal ileum biopsies from postoperative colonoscopy.

Stated time point: neoterminal ileum biopsy at postoperative endoscopy, about 6 months after surgery. The chain joins TRBV30 to TRBJ1-2, with D possibly matching TRBD1 (5 bases). The sequence was collected from an adult with Crohn's disease. Sequencing used ileal tissue. CDR3 sequence: CALRRRTGAKPYGYTF. CDR3 nucleotide sequence: TGTGCCCTACGGAGAAGGACCGGGGCGAAGCCCTATGGCTACACCTTC.